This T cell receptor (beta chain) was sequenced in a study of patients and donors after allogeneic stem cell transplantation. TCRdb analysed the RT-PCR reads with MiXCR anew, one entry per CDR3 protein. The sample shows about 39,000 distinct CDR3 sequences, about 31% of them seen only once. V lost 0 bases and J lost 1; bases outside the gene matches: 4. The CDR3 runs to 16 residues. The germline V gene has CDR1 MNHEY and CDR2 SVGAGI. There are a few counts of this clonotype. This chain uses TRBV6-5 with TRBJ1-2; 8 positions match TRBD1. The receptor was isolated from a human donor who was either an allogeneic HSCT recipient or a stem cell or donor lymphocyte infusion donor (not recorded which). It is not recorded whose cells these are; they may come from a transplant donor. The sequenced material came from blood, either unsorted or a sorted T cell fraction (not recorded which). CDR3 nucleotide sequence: TGTGCCAGCAGTTACTCCGGGACAGGAATTAACTATGGCTACACCTTC. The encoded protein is CASSYSGTGINYGYTF.